In this sample, the clone carrying this T cell receptor (beta chain) turned up a few times. This sample was included in a study of human T cells and chemical hapten exposure. Study overall: Upper inner arm skin measuring about 2 cm by about 2 cm received 2% DPC for sensitization.

Time point reported: pre-sensitization, week 0. Described treatment: therapeutic diphenylcyclopropenone sensitization with weekly scalp DPC. TCRdb fed the RACE reads into MiXCR, producing one record per CDR3 protein. The sample has 190,000 or so distinct CDR3 sequences, about 31% seen once. The V gene lost 2 bases and the J gene lost 3 bases, with 16 bases spanning the gap. The CDR3 is made up of 16 amino acids. The germline CDR1 and CDR2 sequences are SGHTA and FQGTGA. The receptor was isolated from a woman aged 25 to 39 with alopecia areata. Some clones in this sample may be carry-over from other donors' samples. The chain is built from TRBV7-3 and TRBJ1-1; D may be TRBD1 (6 bases). Specimen: whole blood, collected in connection with sensitization to the hapten diphenylcyclopropenone (DPC). CDR3 DNA sequence: TGTGCCAGCAGCTTATTAGGGGGGGGGTTACACACTGAAGCTTTCTTT. Translated, it gives CASSLLGGGLHTEAFF.